What follows are 31 T cell receptor beta chains derived from one specimen sequenced in a study of human thymus T cells (dated by TCRdb to about 2020). Thymus tissue was collected as surgical resects that were removed during corrective cardiac surgery. The receptor library was made with the immunoSEQ multiplex PCR assay. The source is immuneACCESS, and TCRdb retained only in-frame sequences with V and J called. Part of the clones is not carried over; for the studies checked, unresolved V genes explain less than half of this, and the remainder is unexplained. This sample is represented by roughly 130,000 clones; just under 95% of them were singletons. The ten largest clones capture more than 0.02% of the sample. Sequencing was done on a sample of thymus tissue. Receptors were obtained from a boy less than two years old with a congenital heart defect but otherwise immunologically healthy.

The chain combines TRBV11-2 with TRBJ1-1, with a weak D call TRBD1 (5 bases). From germline, CDR1 is SGHAT and CDR2 FQNNGV. There are 13 residues in the CDR3. Deletions cut 8 bases from V and 4 bases from J, with 14 bases between. The CDR3, as DNA: TGTGCCAGCCTCCGGGGAAGGGGCACTGAAGCTTTCTTT. Protein product: CASLRGRGTEAFF.

The chain has TRBV7-9 and TRBJ1-2; TRBD1 is a possible D gene (5 bases). The germline CDR1 and CDR2 sequences are SEHNR and FQNEAQ (reference sequence). Trimming shortened V by 3 bases and J by 3 bases, and 14 bases separated the two germline ends. The CDR3 has 15 residues. The CDR3 is CASSFRSGADYGYTF. CDR3 coding DNA: TGTGCCAGCAGCTTTCGGTCCGGGGCGGACTATGGCTACACCTTC.

This chain connects TRBV5-1 to TRBJ2-1; 7 positions agree with TRBD1. This CDR3 has 16 amino acids. Unmatched junction bases numbered 8, after V lost 3 bases and J lost 2 bases. Germline assignment: CDR1 SGHRS and CDR2 YFSETQ. In DNA, the CDR3 is TGCGCCAGCAGCTCTCGAGACAGGGACACCTACAATGAGCAGTTCTTC. This translates into CASSSRDRDTYNEQFF.

V is TRBV4-2 and J is TRBJ2-1, with 10 bases lining up with TRBD2. The CDR3 extends over 18 amino acids. In germline, CDR1 is LGHNA, CDR2 YNFKEQ. The V and J ends lost 5 bases and 8 bases, in that order; junction bases with no gene match: 18. CDR3 residues: CASSARGRPGTSEDEQFF. The CDR3 region has the DNA TGTGCCAGCAGCGCTCGCGGCCGCCCCGGGACTAGCGAAGATGAGCAGTTCTTC.

The genes are TRBV4-1 and TRBJ1-2, with 9 bases matching TRBD1. Germline V gives CDR1 MGHRA, CDR2 YSYEKL. V lost 3 bases to trimming and J lost 0 bases; unmatched junction nucleotides: 5. The CDR3 is 16 residues long. CDR3 nucleotides: TGCGCCAGCAGCCAGTGGGGGACAGGGACTAACTATGGCTACACCTTC. Translated: CASSQWGTGTNYGYTF.

The chain carries TRBV27 and TRBJ1-1, with a possible D match to TRBD1 (5 bases). Between the trimmed V and J ends, which lost 8 bases and 5 bases, there was a span of 12 bases. Germline loops: CDR1 MNHEY, CDR2 SMNVEV (reference sequence). CDR3 size: 12 residues. CDR3 coding DNA: TGTGCCAGCGGGGTGGGGGGGACTGAAGCTTTCTTT. Amino acids: CASGVGGTEAFF.

V usage is TRBV27 and J usage is TRBJ1-4, with 10 bases identical to TRBD1. The CDR3 has 21 residues. Germline V CDR1 and CDR2: MNHEY, SMNVEV (reference sequence). V lost 0 bases and J lost 2; bases outside the gene matches: 15. The CDR3 region is CASSLSTAGGQGKGTNEKLFF. For the CDR3, the DNA is TGTGCCAGCAGTTTATCGACCGCTGGGGGACAGGGGAAAGGTACTAATGAAAAACTGTTTTTT.

This sequence joins TRBV10-2 and TRBJ2-7; TRBD1 matches 11 bases. The CDR3 contains 15 residues. The J segment lost 2 bases and the V segment lost 4 bases, leaving 4 bases of the junction unmatched. From germline, CDR1 is WSHSY and CDR2 SAAADI. Written as DNA, the CDR3 is TGCGCCAGCAGTGTCGCGGACAGGGGGCCCTACGAGCAGTACTTC. Its translation is CASSVADRGPYEQYF.

The chain links TRBV20-1 to TRBJ2-5; the D is unclear. The CDR3 extends over 10 amino acids. Germline CDR1 DFQATT, CDR2 SNEGSKA (reference sequence). Trimming stripped 6 bases from V and 7 bases from J, with 9 bases between. CDR3 bases: TGCAGTGCGTATCGAGGGACCCAGTACTTC. Translating gives CSAYRGTQYF.

CDR3 bases: TGTGCCAGCAGCTTGGCATCCCCACAGGGGACGGCTGATAGCTCACCCCTCCACTTT. This encodes CASSLASPQGTADSSPLHF. The chain carries TRBV5-8 and TRBJ1-6, with 7 bases fitting TRBD1. The CDR3 sequence is 19 residues long. Germline loops: CDR1 SGHTS, CDR2 YDEGEE. After removal of 0 bases from V and 10 bases from J, the junction contained 19 bases not matched to a gene.

This chain links TRBV4-3 with TRBJ1-1; D not resolved. Germline V gene sequence: CDR1 LGHNA, CDR2 YSLEER. The CDR3 totals 18 residues. Trimming shortened V by 0 bases and J by 4 bases, and 21 bases separated the two germline ends. The CDR3 DNA follows: TGCGCCAGCAGCCAAGACCCCCAGAGGACGCATGCCCTCACTGAAGCTTTCTTT. Translated, it gives CASSQDPQRTHALTEAFF.

The chain links TRBV5-1 to TRBJ2-3; 7 positions match TRBD2. In germline, CDR1 is SGHRS, CDR2 YFSETQ. With 7 bases clipped from V and 0 bases from J, the junction kept 11 bases outside the gene matches. The CDR3 loop spans 16 amino acids. CDR3 sequence: CASGPAGTTSTDTQYF. The CDR3 bases are TGCGCCAGCGGTCCTGCCGGGACTACGAGCACAGATACGCAGTATTTT.

This chain links TRBV29-1 with TRBJ2-3, with a weak D call TRBD2 (6 bases). The CDR3 spans 13 residues. Trimming removed 0 bases from V and 2 bases from J, with 6 bases in between. The germline gives CDR1 SQVTM, CDR2 ANQGSEA. Here the CDR3 DNA reads TGCAGCGTTGAAGAGGGACTCACAGATACGCAGTATTTT. This sequence encodes CSVEEGLTDTQYF.

The V gene is TRBV11-3, the J gene TRBJ2-3, with D unresolved. V was cut by 5 bases and J by 2 bases, with 5 bases left in between. Germline CDR1 SGHNT, CDR2 YENEEA. This CDR3 region has 12 residues. CDR3 amino acids: CASSPYTDTQYF. The CDR3 nucleotides are TGTGCCAGCAGCCCATACACAGATACGCAGTATTTT.

The rearrangement links TRBV29-1 to TRBJ1-2, with D perhaps TRBD1 (6 bases). The CDR3 totals 11 residues. Trimming left V 4 bases short and J 8 bases short, with 11 bases between. Germline CDR1 and CDR2: SQVTM and ANQGSEA. The CDR3 loop is CSVVGGHGYTF. Here the CDR3 DNA reads TGCAGCGTTGTTGGGGGGCACGGCTACACCTTC.

The chain employs TRBV6-1 and TRBJ2-7, with D perhaps matching TRBD1 or TRBD2 (5 bases each). The CDR3 has 13 amino acids. V gave up 11 bases and J gave up 0 bases, with 14 bases separating them. Germline V gives CDR1 MNHNS, CDR2 SASEGT. CDR3 bases: TGTGCCTTGGGACCCCGGAGCTCCTACGAGCAGTACTTC. Translation gives CALGPRSSYEQYF.

The chain uses TRBV7-2 and TRBJ1-2, with D possibly being TRBD1 (5 bases). CDR3 size: 17 residues. Per germline, CDR1 SGHTA and CDR2 FQGNSA. The V end was cut by 7 bases, the J end by 1 base, with 22 bases between. The CDR3 loop is CASTFPGRDYNNYGYTF. The CDR3 region has the DNA TGTGCCAGCACCTTCCCGGGGCGGGACTATAATAACTATGGCTACACCTTC.

This clone has a handful of counts. DNA for the CDR3: TGTGCCAGCAGCTTGGTTCAGGGACCCTCCTACGAGCAGTACTTC. Translating gives CASSLVQGPSYEQYF. The chain links TRBV5-8 to TRBJ2-7; D may be TRBD1 or TRBD2 (5 bases each). This CDR3 is built from 15 residues. V was pared by 0 bases and J by 0 bases, with 10 bases between. Germline V gene lookup returns CDR1 SGHTS and CDR2 YDEGEE.

The chain has TRBV4-2 and TRBJ2-2; no clear D. V lost 8 bases and J lost 2, with 9 bases in between. The CDR3 consists of 13 residues. Germline values: CDR1 LGHNA, CDR2 YNFKEQ. The CDR3 DNA is TGTGCCAGCCCCGGTAGCAACACCGGGGAGCTGTTTTTT. Encoded protein: CASPGSNTGELFF.

The chain combines TRBV29-1 with TRBJ2-1; weak D call: TRBD2 (6 bases). V lost 3 bases and J lost 7, with 16 bases in between. The CDR3 totals 14 residues. Germline CDR1 is SQVTM and CDR2 is ANQGSEA. The CDR3 is CSVEEGTVKNEQFF. CDR3 in DNA: TGCAGCGTTGAGGAGGGGACGGTTAAGAATGAGCAGTTCTTC.

V is TRBV6-5 and J is TRBJ1-1; D is possibly TRBD1 (6 bases). Germline lookup yields CDR1 MNHEY and CDR2 SVGAGI. This CDR3 contains 14 residues. V was pared by 5 bases and J by 0 bases, with 10 bases between. CDR3 region: CASSPDRMNTEAFF. The CDR3 nucleotides read TGTGCCAGCAGTCCGGACAGAATGAACACTGAAGCTTTCTTT.

The rearrangement joins TRBV4-1 to TRBJ2-2; 7 nucleotides match TRBD1. This CDR3 has 14 residues. Germline lookup yields CDR1 MGHRA and CDR2 YSYEKL. V was pared by 2 bases and J by 6 bases, with 3 bases of the junction left unmatched. The CDR3 coding sequence is TGCGCCAGCAGCCAAATGACAGGGCCCGGGGAGCTGTTTTTT. Its translation: CASSQMTGPGELFF.

This clone was counted a few times. The chain carries TRBV7-8 and TRBJ1-2, with 7 bases identical to TRBD1. The CDR3 is 14 residues long. After removal of 3 bases from V and 4 bases from J, the junction contained 5 bases not matched to a gene. Germline V gene lookup returns CDR1 SGHVS and CDR2 FQNEAQ. The CDR3 here is CASSFPGQPYGYTF. As DNA, the CDR3 is TGTGCCAGCAGCTTTCCGGGACAGCCCTATGGCTACACCTTC.

The gene calls are TRBV5-6 and TRBJ2-5; the match to TRBD1 covers 7 bases. This CDR3 has 15 amino acids. Germline V gene sequence: CDR1 SGHDT, CDR2 YYEEEE. V gave up 4 bases and J gave up 0 bases; unmatched junction bases: 6. The CDR3 DNA reads TGTGCCAGCAGCCCTACGGGACAGTACCAAGAGACCCAGTACTTC. Translating gives CASSPTGQYQETQYF.

The rearrangement links TRBV6-1 to TRBJ2-3, with 8 positions matching TRBD2. J was trimmed by 2 bases and V by 3 bases; bases with no gene match: 13. The CDR3 is made up of 18 amino acids. Germline CDR1 is MNHNS and CDR2 is SASEGT. CDR3 residues: CASSEPGLVVPHTDTQYF. The DNA of the CDR3 is TGTGCCAGCAGTGAGCCGGGACTAGTTGTCCCCCACACAGATACGCAGTATTTT.

The V and J genes are TRBV6-1 and TRBJ2-1; D gene ambiguous. The CDR3 is 11 residues long. V lost 5 bases and J 8 bases, leaving 7 bases between the germline ends. Germline V gene sequence: CDR1 MNHNS, CDR2 SASEGT. The CDR3 DNA follows: TGTGCCAGCAGTAACAGCCATGAGCAGTTCTTC. Translation gives CASSNSHEQFF.

This clone occurred once. The rearrangement joins TRBV18 to TRBJ1-1; D remains unclear. The ends were cut back, 4 bases at V and 1 base at J, with 4 bases in the middle. Per the germline V gene, CDR1 is KGHSH and CDR2 is LQKENI. The CDR3 is 12 residues long. The CDR3 region is CASSLQNTEAFF. The CDR3 nucleotides are TGTGCCAGCTCACTCCAGAACACTGAAGCTTTCTTT.

This chain joins TRBV15 and TRBJ2-5, with D perhaps TRBD2 (6 bases). The V gene lost 1 base and the J gene lost 0 bases, with 18 bases spanning the gap. Germline V CDR1 and CDR2: LNHNV, YYDKDF (reference sequence). The CDR3 contains 18 residues. CDR3 nucleotide sequence: TGTGCCACCAGCAGAGCATCGGAACTAGCTTTCTACCAAGAGACCCAGTACTTC. It specifies CATSRASELAFYQETQYF.

This rearrangement joins TRBV30 to TRBJ2-7; 9 nucleotides match TRBD1. J gave up 5 bases and V 8 bases, and 4 bases lay outside the gene matches. This CDR3 contains 11 residues. CDR1 and CDR2 from the germline V gene are GTSNPN and SVGIG (reference sequence). This CDR3 is CAGQGIHEQYF. CDR3 in DNA: TGTGCCGGACAGGGGATCCACGAGCAGTACTTC.

This clone appeared a few times. The chain uses TRBV30 and TRBJ1-6; weak D call: TRBD1 (5 bases). Trimming cost V 0 bases and J 10 bases, with 16 bases left between them. CDR3 length: 15 residues. From germline, CDR1 is GTSNPN and CDR2 SVGIG (reference sequence). CDR3 sequence reads: CAWSVRGADGSPLHF. The DNA of the CDR3 is TGTGCCTGGAGTGTACGGGGCGCGGATGGGTCACCCCTCCACTTT. The variable domain in full, with the rest retrieved from reference TRBV30 and TRBJ1-6, is SQTIHQWPATLVQPVGSPLSLECTVEGTSNPNLYWYRQAAGRGLQLLFYSVGIGQISSEVPQNLSASRPQDRQFILSSKKLLLSDSGFYLCAWSVRGADGSPLHFGNGTRLTVT.

The chain recombines TRBV5-6 with TRBJ2-1, with D possibly TRBD2 on 6 matching bases. There are 14 residues in the CDR3. CDR1 and CDR2 from the germline V gene are SGHDT and YYEEEE. The V end lost 4 bases, the J end lost 7 bases, and 15 bases lay between the germline ends. Written as DNA, the CDR3 is TGTGCCAGCAGCCCCGGGGGTGCTAGGAATGAGCAGTTCTTC. It encodes CASSPGGARNEQFF.